This T cell receptor (beta chain) originates from a study of blood T cells in healthy people across ages (dated by TCRdb to the mid-2010s). A note on the overall study: In model experiments, roughly one uniquely barcoded TCR beta cDNA molecule per two T cells was captured by template switching. Using deep sequencing normalized with unique cDNA molecular identifiers, the study measured how TCR beta repertoire diversity changes with age. The donors were divided into four age groups: young (average approximately 15 years), middle-aged (about 39), aged (roughly 60) and long-lived (more than 75). To avoid experimental bias, donors of different ages were distributed randomly across sequencing lanes. The study analyzed two additional independent replicas of 1 million unique cDNA reads from the same blood draw for two donors, one aged 18 to 29 and one aged 80 or older.

Systemically healthy Caucasian individuals from Russia, some 38 in total and aged roughly 6 to 95 years, were included as donors. Each donor gave about 10 milliliters of peripheral blood, drawn into EDTA-treated Vacutainer tubes. PBMCs were isolated by Ficoll-Paque density-gradient centrifugation, with at least 6 million obtained per sample. Total RNA, at least 5.5 micrograms per sample, was extracted from PBMCs with Trizol reagent. For every donor, an aliquot of PBMCs went through flow cytometry to measure the percentages of naive CD45RAhigh/CD27high T cells. The library came from 5' RACE. The sample was run on an Illumina HiSeq 2500. A second roughly 6 to 11 cycle PCR used a sample-barcoded 5' primer and a J-beta primer mix. A unique molecular identifier was introduced onto each TCR beta cDNA molecule by a template-switch 5' adaptor carrying 12 random nucleotides. Each sample yielded at least 2.5 million CDR3-containing paired-end reads. The Mint cDNA synthesis kit, primed by a TRBC-specific oligonucleotide, was used to synthesize first-strand cDNA from all RNA. Following uracil-DNA glycosylase treatment, a first 18-cycle PCR with universal primers M1SS and BC2_uni_R was performed on all cDNA. On the study's bioinformatics: Each sample was normalized by randomly selecting 1 million high-quality reads, each carrying a distinct molecular identifier. Instead of being binned into consensus sequences, reads with shared molecular identifiers were discarded. CDR3 identification, clonotype clustering and error correction used MiTCR with a Q25 quality threshold and the strictest error-elimination algorithm. A nonparametric unseen species model with Euler transformation was used to estimate lower-bound total TCR beta diversity. The public reads were quality trimmed at Q25 with fastp and then assembled into clones with MiXCR by TCRdb, keeping productive beta chains. Each record represents a unique CDR3 protein, reported with the most common genes and DNA among its rows. For this entry, the V and J calls and clone size follow TCRdb and not the study's own pipeline. The sample table shows over 1.5 million distinct CDR3 sequences, and just under 50% are seen once. The top ten clones comprise more than 2% of the sample.

About this clonotype: Its antigen is still unknown. The sample holds no much larger clone one base away, and base qualities are not on file.

The CDR3 sequence holds 15 residues, the cysteine and phenylalanine included. The only DNA kept is the CDR3, 45 bases in frame from the first base. Between the V and J ends, shortened by 0 bases and 11 bases respectively, the junction contains 19 bases. From the germline V gene, CDR1 is SGHAT and CDR2 is FQNNGV. The investigation overall reported the following: Bulk unsorted PBMC profiling prevented conclusive comparison of naive and antigen-experienced compartments. Donor CMV infection status was unknown, potentially confounding age-related changes in expanded clonotypes. Compared with the aged group, the long-lived group had more naive CD4+ T cells, fewer expanded clones and increased TCR diversity, suggesting age selection. The percentage of naive T cells measured by flow cytometry correlated strongly with observed TCR beta diversity. As age increased, observed TCR beta diversity per million T cells dropped in a roughly linear way, and a significant reduction was already evident by age roughly 40. Estimates of total diversity based on one million sequenced T cells were considered lower bounds and underestimates.

The source of this sequence is a woman in her thirties or forties in good health. The rearranged chain carries TRBV11-2 and TRBJ2-5; TRBD2 is a weak D gene call, 6 bases matching. The material sequenced was blood. The nucleotides are TGTGCCAGCAGCTTAGAGGGGGGACCGGGATACGGGCAGTACTTC. This is translated as CASSLEGGPGYGQYF. Extended through the reference TRBV11-2 and TRBJ2-5 proteins, this CDR3 yields the full variable domain: EAGVAQSPRYKIIEKRQSVAFWCNPISGHATLYWYQQILGQGPKLLIQFQNNGVVDDSQLPKDRFSAERLKGVDSTLKIQPAKLEDSAVYLCASSLEGGPGYGQYFGPGTRLLVL.